Here is one TCR beta chain with its context. Its antigen is not identified. This entry is derived from a study of siplizumab effects on memory and regulatory T cells. Overall study findings and caveats: Siplizumab significantly reduced alloreactive sequences traceable to unstimulated CD4+ memory cells. Naive T cells seemed more diverse than memory cells; they also seemed major alloresponse contributors. Tregs that proliferated in siplizumab cultures did not have their suppressive function confirmed.

About 1.1 x 10^5 TCR templates were measured in each sample. Measured with immunoSEQ multiplex PCR; TCRdb has only the in-frame clones, and not every one. The data show about 110,000 clones, with around 92% seen just once and around 0.73% held by the top ten. The V gene's germline CDR1 is MNHNY and CDR2 SVGAGI (reference sequence). The CDR3 covers 14 residues. V lost 5 bases, J lost 0 bases, and 4 bases stayed unmatched. The genes are TRBV6-6 and TRBJ2-7; 7 nucleotides align to TRBD1. The sequence derives from a human donor in good health. What was sequenced was Tregs sorted from blood. Here the CDR3 DNA reads TGTGCCAGCAGTACCCGGACAGGCTCCTACGAGCAGTACTTC. It translates to CASSTRTGSYEQYF.